This TCR beta chain derives from a study of T cell responses to AZD1222 COVID-19 vaccine (dated by TCRdb to the early 2020s). Regarding the complete study: TCR sequencing covered about 230 trial participants: 200 to 220 given two doses of AZD1222 and approximately 25 given two doses of MenACWY control vaccine. Trial participants were enrolled by age into subgroups of 18-55, 56-69 and 70-plus years, and around 150, 29 and 61 TCR-sequenced participants, respectively, were included in these subgroups. Overall study results and their limits: Participants were mostly white British, with more females than males. The authors suggested clonal diversity may have been underestimated. No day 14 peak-response samples were available, so repertoires were characterized only after the peak T cell response. Conclusions about previously exposed vaccinees were limited because only a handful of AZD1222 recipients were SARS-CoV-2 seropositive at baseline. The vaccine-associated CD4 TCRs covered the entire spike protein, and the dominant responses fell in regions 160-218 and 743-854. A significant rise in spike-specific TCR breadth and depth was observed after two AZD1222 doses relative to day 0 and relative to MenACWY recipients. In the small 56-69-year group, the increase in depth fell short of significance, most likely because of low power. Reportedly, close to half of the unique spike-specific TCRs recognized epitopes lying outside the regions that are mutated in the B.1.351 and B.1.1.7 variants.

The CDR3 regions of human TCRbeta chains were subjected to immunosequencing. As for the authors' bioinformatics: Repertoire TCRs were matched against a reference library of SARS-CoV-2-specific TCRs generated with the MIRA antigen-specificity platform. Breadth meant the fraction of unique TCRs that were SARS-CoV-2-associated, whereas depth meant the fraction of total T cells that were SARS-CoV-2-associated. Using the MIRA data, each spike-specific TCR was mapped to the spike region that the TCR reacts to and placed in a CD4 or CD8 class. Log10-transformed breadth and depth values were compared by one-way ANOVA with Sidak's multiple comparisons tests. What TCRdb holds here is the immuneACCESS table cut down to in-frame rearrangements. Part of the clones is not present; checked against another copy, under half of the missing clones reflect an unresolved V gene, and the others are unexplained. The DNA gave D and trimming, while V, J and clone size come from that table. Here the sample has 75,000 to 90,000 clones; about 92% occur a single time. The top ten clonotypes cover around 4.5% of the sample.

What the time point label conveys for this sample: about 28 days (+/-7) after the second vaccine dose. AZD1222 recipients with second doses at about 4 weeks or about 12 weeks were pooled, because spike-specific TCR depth and breadth did not differ between schedules. Samples from vaccinated people were obtained from the UK trials COV001 and COV002, which included a single-blind randomized controlled phase 2/3 trial of AZD1222 (ChAdOx1 nCoV-19) in healthy adults. For TCRbeta chain sequencing, PBMC samples were collected from trial participants at day 0 and at day 28 after the second dose. The CDR3 sequence holds 16 residues, the cysteine and phenylalanine included. This entry keeps only the CDR3 DNA: 48 bases, framed from base 1. V was cut back by 5 bases and J by 0 bases, leaving a gap of 14 bases between them. Based on the germline V gene (reference sequence), the CDR1 and CDR2 sequences are LNHDA and SQIVND.

Note on this clone: No cognate antigen has been identified for it. Base qualities were left out, and no much larger clone turns up one base away.

The sample was peripheral blood, taken 28 days after the second AZD1222 dose. This TCR was recovered from an adult who received the AZD1222 COVID-19 vaccine. The V gene is TRBV19 and the J gene is TRBJ1-3; no confident D gene assignment can be made. The CDR3 region reads CASSVDGASSGNTIYF. The sequenced DNA is TGTGCCAGTAGTGTGGACGGTGCCAGCTCTGGAAACACCATATATTTT.